This TCR beta chain emerged from a study of OX40 agonist ivuxolimab in advanced cancers. About the research overall: Patients' therapy was ivuxolimab, an antibody that acts as an agonist of OX40 (CD134). Across the patients, intravenous ivuxolimab was delivered every 2 weeks at 0.01 to 10 mg/kg.

At cycle 4 day 1, cycle 7 day 1, and baseline, blood was sampled. Study-wide results and limits: Among the lowest peripheral clonal expansion occurred in 0.1-3.0 mg/kg partial responders.

Some clones are missing from TCRdb's copy, which holds only in-frame ones; the method was immunoSEQ multiplex PCR. The table lists tens of thousands of clones, 90% of them singletons. The V and J ends lost 2 bases and 0 bases respectively, with 11 bases between them. CDR1 is KGHSH and CDR2 is LQKENI in the germline V gene. CDR3 length: 16 residues. Concerning this clone itself: What it recognizes is unknown.

The rearrangement joins TRBV18 to TRBJ1-3; D is unclear. The sequences come from CD4+ or CD8+ T cells sorted from blood, collected in a trial of the OX40 agonist ivuxolimab. This sequence was found in an adult with an advanced solid tumor such as melanoma, head and neck, liver or kidney cancer. CDR3 nucleotide sequence: TGTGCCAGCTCACCAAATGCACCTAGCTCTGGAAACACCATATATTTT. Amino acid sequence: CASSPNAPSSGNTIYF.